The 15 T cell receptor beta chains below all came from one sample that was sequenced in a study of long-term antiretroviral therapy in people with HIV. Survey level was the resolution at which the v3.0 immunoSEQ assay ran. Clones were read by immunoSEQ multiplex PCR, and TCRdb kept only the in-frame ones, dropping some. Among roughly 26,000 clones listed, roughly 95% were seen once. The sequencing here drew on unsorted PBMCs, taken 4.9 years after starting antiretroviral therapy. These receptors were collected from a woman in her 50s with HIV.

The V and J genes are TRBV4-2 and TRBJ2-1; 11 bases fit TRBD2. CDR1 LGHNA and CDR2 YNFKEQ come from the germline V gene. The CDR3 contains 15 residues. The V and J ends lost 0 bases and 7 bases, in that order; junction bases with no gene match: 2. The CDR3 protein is CASSQEGTSGNEQFF. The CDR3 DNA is TGTGCCAGCAGCCAAGAAGGGACTAGCGGAAATGAGCAGTTCTTC.

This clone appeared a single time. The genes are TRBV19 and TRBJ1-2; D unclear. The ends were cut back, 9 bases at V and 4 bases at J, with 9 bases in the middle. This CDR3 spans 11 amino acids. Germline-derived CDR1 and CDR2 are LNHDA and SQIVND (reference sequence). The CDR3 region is CARKESYGYTF. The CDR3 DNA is TGTGCCAGAAAAGAGAGCTATGGCTACACCTTC.

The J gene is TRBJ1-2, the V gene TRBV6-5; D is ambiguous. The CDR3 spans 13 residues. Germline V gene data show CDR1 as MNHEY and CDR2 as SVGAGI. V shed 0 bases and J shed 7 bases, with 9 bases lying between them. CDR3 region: CASSYSVGSGYTF. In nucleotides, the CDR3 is TGTGCCAGCAGTTACTCTGTAGGAAGTGGCTACACCTTC.

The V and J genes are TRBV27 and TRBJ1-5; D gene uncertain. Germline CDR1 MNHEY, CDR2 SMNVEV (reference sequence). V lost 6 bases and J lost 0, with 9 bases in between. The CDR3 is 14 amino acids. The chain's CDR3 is CASSPINSNQPQHF. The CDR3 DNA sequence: TGTGCCAGCAGCCCGATAAATAGCAATCAGCCCCAGCATTTT.

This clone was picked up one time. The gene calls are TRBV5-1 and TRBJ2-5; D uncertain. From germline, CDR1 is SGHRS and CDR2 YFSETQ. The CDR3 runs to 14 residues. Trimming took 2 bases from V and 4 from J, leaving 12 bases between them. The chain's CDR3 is CASSLYPEGETQYF. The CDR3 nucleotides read TGCGCCAGCAGCTTATATCCGGAAGGAGAGACCCAGTACTTC.

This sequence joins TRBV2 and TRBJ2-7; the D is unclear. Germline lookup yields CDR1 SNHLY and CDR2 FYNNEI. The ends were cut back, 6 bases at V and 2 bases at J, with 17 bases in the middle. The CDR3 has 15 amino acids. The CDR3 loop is CASSPDGSRPYEQYF. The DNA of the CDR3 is TGTGCCAGCAGCCCCGATGGTTCTAGACCCTACGAGCAGTACTTC.

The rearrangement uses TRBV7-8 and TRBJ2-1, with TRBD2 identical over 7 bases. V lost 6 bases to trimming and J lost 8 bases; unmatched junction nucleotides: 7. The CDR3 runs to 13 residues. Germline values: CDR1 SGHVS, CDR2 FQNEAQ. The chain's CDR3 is CASSSPSGDEQFF. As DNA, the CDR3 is TGTGCCAGCAGTTCGCCCAGCGGGGATGAGCAGTTCTTC.

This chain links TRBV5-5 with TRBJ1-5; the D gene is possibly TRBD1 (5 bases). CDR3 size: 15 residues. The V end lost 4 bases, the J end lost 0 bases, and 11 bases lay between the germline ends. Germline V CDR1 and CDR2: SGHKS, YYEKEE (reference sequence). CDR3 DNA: TGTGCCAGCAGCCGGGGACCGTTTAGCAATCAGCCCCAGCATTTT. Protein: CASSRGPFSNQPQHF.

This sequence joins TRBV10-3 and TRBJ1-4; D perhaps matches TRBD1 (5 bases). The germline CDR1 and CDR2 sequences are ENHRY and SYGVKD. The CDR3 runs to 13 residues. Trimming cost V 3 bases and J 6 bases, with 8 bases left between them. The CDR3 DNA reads TGTGCCATCAGTGATGGAGGGGATGAAAAACTGTTTTTT. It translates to CAISDGGDEKLFF.

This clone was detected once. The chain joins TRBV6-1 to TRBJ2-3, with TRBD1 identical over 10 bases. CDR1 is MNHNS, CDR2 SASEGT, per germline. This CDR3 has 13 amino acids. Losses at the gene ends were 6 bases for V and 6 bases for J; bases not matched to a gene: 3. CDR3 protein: CASRGQGKDTQYF. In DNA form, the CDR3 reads TGTGCCAGCAGGGGACAGGGGAAGGATACGCAGTATTTT.

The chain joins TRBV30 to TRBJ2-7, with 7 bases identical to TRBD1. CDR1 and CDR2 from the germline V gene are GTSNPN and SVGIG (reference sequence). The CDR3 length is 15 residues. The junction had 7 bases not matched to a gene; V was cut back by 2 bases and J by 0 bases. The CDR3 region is CAWSYTGQNSYEQYF. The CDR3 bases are TGTGCCTGGAGTTACACGGGACAGAACTCCTACGAGCAGTACTTC.

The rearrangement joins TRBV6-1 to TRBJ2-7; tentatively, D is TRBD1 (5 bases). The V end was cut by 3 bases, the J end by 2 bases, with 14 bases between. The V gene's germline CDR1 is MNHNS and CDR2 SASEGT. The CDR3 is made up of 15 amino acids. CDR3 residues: CASSDFSDIAYEQYF. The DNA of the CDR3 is TGTGCCAGCAGTGATTTTTCGGACATCGCCTACGAGCAGTACTTC.

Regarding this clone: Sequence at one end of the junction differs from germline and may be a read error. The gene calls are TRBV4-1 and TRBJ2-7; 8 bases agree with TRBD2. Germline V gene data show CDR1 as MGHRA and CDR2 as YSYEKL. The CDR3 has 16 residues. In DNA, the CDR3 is TGTGCCAGCAGCCAAGGGTCGAGCGGGAGTATCGACGAGCAGTACTTC. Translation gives CASSQGSSGSIDEQYF.

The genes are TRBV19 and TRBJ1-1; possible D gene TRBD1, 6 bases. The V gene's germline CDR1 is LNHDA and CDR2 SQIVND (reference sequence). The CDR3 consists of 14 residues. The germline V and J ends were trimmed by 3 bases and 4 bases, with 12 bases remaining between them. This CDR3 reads CASSILGGATEAFF. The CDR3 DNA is TGTGCCAGTAGTATCCTCGGGGGCGCCACTGAAGCTTTCTTT. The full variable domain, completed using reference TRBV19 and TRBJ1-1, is DGGITQSPKYLFRKEGQNVTLSCEQNLNHDAMYWYRQDPGQGLRLIYYSQIVNDFQKGDIAEGYSVSREKKESFPLTVTSAQKNPTAFYLCASSILGGATEAFFGQGTRLTVV.

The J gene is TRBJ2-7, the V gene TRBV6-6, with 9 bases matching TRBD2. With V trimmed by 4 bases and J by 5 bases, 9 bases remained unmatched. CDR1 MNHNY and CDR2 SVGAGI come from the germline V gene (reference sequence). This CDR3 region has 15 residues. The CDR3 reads CASSFIAGVSDEQYF. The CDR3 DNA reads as TGTGCCAGCAGTTTCATAGCGGGAGTCAGCGACGAGCAGTACTTC.